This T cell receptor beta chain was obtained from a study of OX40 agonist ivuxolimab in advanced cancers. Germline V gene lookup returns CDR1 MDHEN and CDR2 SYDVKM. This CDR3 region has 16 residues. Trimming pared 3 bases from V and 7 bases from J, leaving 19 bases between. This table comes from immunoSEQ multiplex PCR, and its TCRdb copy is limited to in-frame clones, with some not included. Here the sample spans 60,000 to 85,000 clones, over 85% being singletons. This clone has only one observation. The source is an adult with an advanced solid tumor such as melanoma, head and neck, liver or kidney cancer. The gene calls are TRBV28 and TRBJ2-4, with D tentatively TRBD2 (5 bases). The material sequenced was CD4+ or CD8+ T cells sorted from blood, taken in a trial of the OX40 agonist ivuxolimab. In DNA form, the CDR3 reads TGTGCCAGCAGTTTCCTAGCTAAAGGGAGAGATAACATTCAGTACTTC. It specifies CASSFLAKGRDNIQYF.